The 10 T cell receptor beta chains below were found in one sample sequenced in a study of cytomegalovirus exposure and HLA in healthy donors. This PCR relied on a set of 60 Vbeta primers and 13 Jbeta primers. The assay was immunoSEQ multiplex PCR, and TCRdb's table has in-frame clones only and misses some. The sample records 110,000 or so clones, approximately 74% being singletons. The material sequenced was PBMCs. These receptor sequences come from a woman aged 40 to 50 in good health and CMV-seropositive.

This clone appeared once. The rearrangement uses TRBV9 and TRBJ2-1; the D is unclear. CDR1 SGDLS and CDR2 YYNGEE come from the germline V gene. Trimming removed 0 bases from V and 3 bases from J, with 7 bases in between. The CDR3 has 14 residues. CDR3 DNA sequence: TGTGCCAGCAGCGTAGTGGCAGACTACAATGAGCAGTTCTTC. It encodes CASSVVADYNEQFF.

CDR3 sequence reads: CASSSRTGFSSPLHF. In DNA, the CDR3 is TGCGCCAGCAGCTCCCGGACGGGGTTTTCATCACCCCTCCACTTT. The chain couples TRBV5-1 to TRBJ1-6; D ambiguous. Trimming stripped 3 bases from V and 10 bases from J, with 17 bases between. The CDR3 length is 15 residues. From germline, CDR1 is SGHRS and CDR2 YFSETQ.

This rearrangement joins TRBV5-1 to TRBJ2-1; perhaps TRBD2 as D (6 bases). Germline V lookup: CDR1 SGHRS, CDR2 YFSETQ. V gave up 3 bases and J gave up 10 bases, with 17 bases separating them. This CDR3 contains 14 residues. CDR3 sequence reads: CASSSRPLEGEQFF. The DNA of the CDR3 is TGCGCCAGCAGCTCACGGCCCTTGGAGGGGGAGCAGTTCTTC.

The chain recombines TRBV7-2 with TRBJ2-1; possibly TRBD1 for D (6 bases). CDR3 length: 15 amino acids. The germline gives CDR1 SGHTA, CDR2 FQGNSA. V lost 2 bases and J lost 4, with 12 bases in between. CDR3 in DNA: TGTGCCAGCAGCTTACAGGGGAAGGGGTACAATGAGCAGTTCTTC. This encodes CASSLQGKGYNEQFF.

The J gene is TRBJ2-7, the V gene TRBV15, with D maybe TRBD2 (5 bases). CDR3 length: 16 amino acids. The V and J ends lost 0 bases and 2 bases respectively, with 14 bases between them. Germline CDR1 reads LNHNV; CDR2 reads YYDKDF (reference sequence). CDR3: CATSRDRRPLAYEQYF. CDR3 DNA: TGTGCCACCAGCAGAGATAGAAGACCACTAGCCTACGAGCAGTACTTC.

V is TRBV7-2 and J is TRBJ1-2, with TRBD1 as a possible D gene (6 bases). Germline V gene sequence: CDR1 SGHTA, CDR2 FQGNSA. V was shortened by 5 bases and J by 2 bases, with 15 bases between the two germline ends. This CDR3 is 15 amino acids long. The DNA of the CDR3 is TGTGCCAGCAGCAGATCAGGGGACATGAACTATGGCTACACCTTC. Amino acid sequence: CASSRSGDMNYGYTF.

The V and J genes are TRBV7-2 and TRBJ1-1; 8 nucleotides agree with TRBD1. V lost 1 base to trimming and J lost 5 bases; unmatched junction nucleotides: 9. The CDR3 runs 16 residues. CDR1 and CDR2 from the germline V gene are SGHTA and FQGNSA. The CDR3 loop is CASSLETGVRGTEAFF. The CDR3 bases are TGTGCCAGCAGCTTAGAGACAGGGGTTAGGGGGACTGAAGCTTTCTTT.

This sequence joins TRBV18 and TRBJ1-4; possibly TRBD1 for D (5 bases). The V gene's germline CDR1 is KGHSH and CDR2 LQKENI. The CDR3 totals 15 residues. The V end lost 3 bases, the J end lost 4 bases, and 12 bases lay between the germline ends. CDR3 region: CASSPLEGINEKLFF. CDR3 nucleotide sequence: TGTGCCAGCTCACCTTTGGAGGGGATTAATGAAAAACTGTTTTTT.

V usage is TRBV28 and J usage is TRBJ2-7, with 16 bases lining up with TRBD2. The CDR3 is made up of 17 amino acids. V lost 5 bases and J lost 3; bases outside the gene matches: 7. CDR1 is MDHEN and CDR2 is SYDVKM in the germline V gene. In DNA, the CDR3 is TGTGCCAGCAGTCCCGGGACTAGCGGGAGGGCCGTCTACGAGCAGTACTTC. It specifies CASSPGTSGRAVYEQYF.

The chain carries TRBV5-1 and TRBJ2-1; 9 nucleotides match TRBD2. V lost 2 bases, J lost 5 bases, and 5 bases stayed unmatched. In germline, CDR1 is SGHRS, CDR2 YFSETQ. The CDR3 is 15 amino acids. The CDR3 nucleotides are TGCGCCAGCAGCTTAACGCCTAGCGGGAACAATGAGCAGTTCTTC. Its translation is CASSLTPSGNNEQFF.